One sample yielded the 21 T cell receptor beta chains listed below, sequenced in a study of control samples from healthy donors and cancer patients (dated by TCRdb to about 2020). Libraries were prepared through the immunoSEQ multiplex PCR assay. TCRdb provides this immuneACCESS table in a form limited to in-frame rearrangements. Some clones are lacking; in checked studies, under half of them reflect an unresolved V gene, and why the rest are absent is not known. The sample yields about 54,000 clones; roughly 96% were counted once. The ten largest clones represent around 2% of the sample. Sequencing used blood. The receptors were gathered from a woman in her 30s in good health.

The rearrangement joins TRBV2 to TRBJ2-5; D ambiguous. The CDR3 spans 12 residues. The germline gives CDR1 SNHLY, CDR2 FYNNEI. With 2 bases removed from V and 4 bases from J, the gap between germline ends came to 5 bases. The DNA for the CDR3 is TGTGCCAGCAGTGAATACGGAGAGACCCAGTACTTC. Translating gives CASSEYGETQYF.

CDR3 residues: CASSLNRGYEQYF. The CDR3 DNA reads as TGTGCCAGCAGCTTGAATCGGGGCTACGAGCAGTACTTC. The chain links TRBV7-2 to TRBJ2-7; D is perhaps TRBD2 (5 bases). The CDR3 length is 13 residues. V lost 3 bases and J lost 3, with 9 bases in between. Germline V lookup: CDR1 SGHTA, CDR2 FQGNSA.

The gene calls are TRBV11-3 and TRBJ2-1; the match to TRBD2 covers 7 bases. Germline assignment: CDR1 SGHNT and CDR2 YENEEA. After removal of 0 bases from V and 8 bases from J, the junction contained 7 bases not matched to a gene. This CDR3 spans 15 amino acids. Here the CDR3 reads CASSLDSGGVDEQFF. The CDR3 region has the DNA TGTGCCAGCAGCTTAGACTCTGGGGGGGTCGATGAGCAGTTCTTC. Filled out from reference TRBV11-3 and TRBJ2-1, the complete variable domain reads EAGVVQSPRYKIIEKKQPVAFWCNPISGHNTLYWYLQNLGQGPELLIRYENEEAVDDSQLPKDRFSAERLKGVDSTLKIQPAELGDSAVYLCASSLDSGGVDEQFFGPGTRLTVL.

This chain connects TRBV7-9 to TRBJ2-1; TRBD1 agrees at 7 bases. The V and J ends lost 4 bases and 3 bases, in that order; junction bases with no gene match: 6. Germline-derived CDR1 and CDR2 are SEHNR and FQNEAQ (reference sequence). The CDR3 is made up of 15 amino acids. The CDR3 protein is CASSSIPGGYNEQFF. The DNA of the CDR3 is TGTGCCAGCAGCTCCATCCCAGGGGGCTACAATGAGCAGTTCTTC.

The chain uses TRBV19 and TRBJ2-1, with D perhaps matching TRBD2 (5 bases). The CDR3 contains 14 residues. Germline CDR1 and CDR2: LNHDA and SQIVND (reference sequence). The V gene lost 5 bases and the J gene lost 3 bases, with 11 bases spanning the gap. The CDR3 sequence is CASSRGYNYNEQFF. In DNA form, the CDR3 reads TGTGCCAGTAGTCGGGGTTACAACTACAATGAGCAGTTCTTC. The full variable domain, its missing parts supplied by reference TRBV19 and TRBJ2-1, is DGGITQSPKYLFRKEGQNVTLSCEQNLNHDAMYWYRQDPGQGLRLIYYSQIVNDFQKGDIAEGYSVSREKKESFPLTVTSAQKNPTAFYLCASSRGYNYNEQFFGPGTRLTVL.

The chain has TRBV13 and TRBJ2-5; D is unclear. CDR1 and CDR2 (germline): PRHDT, FYEKMQ (reference sequence). V lost 5 bases and J 7 bases, leaving 14 bases between the germline ends. This CDR3 is 13 amino acids long. CDR3 coding DNA: TGTGCCAGCAGCAAGGACGACGGTCGGACCCAGTACTTC. It codes for CASSKDDGRTQYF.

The rearrangement joins TRBV7-3 to TRBJ2-1, with 8 bases that match TRBD1. The CDR3 sequence is 16 residues long. In germline, CDR1 is SGHTA, CDR2 FQGTGA. Unmatched junction bases numbered 9, after V lost 2 bases and J lost 6 bases. The CDR3 reads CASSLGARGRGNEQFF. CDR3 coding DNA: TGTGCCAGCAGCTTAGGGGCCAGGGGGCGAGGCAATGAGCAGTTCTTC.

This clone has more than one count but fewer than ten. CDR3 sequence reads: CASSLGRGDYNEQFF. CDR3 sequence (DNA): TGTGCCAGCAGCCTGGGACGAGGAGACTACAATGAGCAGTTCTTC. The chain joins TRBV11-1 to TRBJ2-1; D is possibly TRBD1 or TRBD2 (5 bases each). Germline CDR1 reads SGHAT; CDR2 reads FQDESV (reference sequence). This CDR3 has 15 amino acids. V lost 5 bases, J lost 3 bases, and 14 bases lay in between.

The rearrangement uses TRBV2 and TRBJ1-3; D gene ambiguous. The length of the CDR3 is 14 residues. Germline V CDR1 and CDR2: SNHLY, FYNNEI. V shed 3 bases and J shed 0 bases, with 6 bases lying between them. CDR3 region: CASSEGSSGNTIYF. The CDR3 DNA sequence: TGTGCCAGCAGTGAGGGTAGCTCTGGAAACACCATATATTTT.

CDR3: CASSPGGEHYNEQFF. Written as DNA, the CDR3 is TGCGCCAGCAGCCCCGGGGGGGAGCACTACAATGAGCAGTTCTTC. The J gene is TRBJ2-1, the V gene TRBV5-1; 8 nucleotides align to TRBD2. The CDR3 runs to 15 residues. Trimming took 4 bases from V and 3 from J; bases not matched to a gene: 6. Germline CDR1 reads SGHRS; CDR2 reads YFSETQ.

V usage is TRBV6-1 and J usage is TRBJ2-1; D may be TRBD2 (5 bases). This CDR3 has 16 amino acids. Trimming shortened V by 1 base and J by 10 bases, and 20 bases separated the two germline ends. Germline values: CDR1 MNHNS, CDR2 SASEGT. The CDR3 protein is CASSEDQGSPPGEQFF. The CDR3 DNA reads as TGTGCCAGCAGTGAAGATCAAGGCTCCCCCCCGGGGGAGCAGTTCTTC.

This CDR3 is CASSLMISPSSYNEQFF. In nucleotides, the CDR3 is TGTGCCAGCAGCTTAATGATTTCCCCTAGCTCCTACAATGAGCAGTTCTTC. The chain couples TRBV7-2 to TRBJ2-1; D is unclear. The CDR3 totals 17 residues. V lost 2 bases and J 0 bases, leaving 14 bases between the germline ends. Germline CDR1 SGHTA, CDR2 FQGNSA.

CDR3 sequence reads: CASSLGVPGEQYF. Here the CDR3 DNA reads TGTGCCAGCAGCTTAGGGGTTCCTGGCGAGCAGTACTTC. The gene calls are TRBV13 and TRBJ2-7; unclear D gene. Germline values: CDR1 PRHDT, CDR2 FYEKMQ (reference sequence). The CDR3 loop spans 13 amino acids. V was pared by 0 bases and J by 6 bases, with 9 bases between.

This clone was seen once. The genes are TRBV7-9 and TRBJ1-1; D unclear. Trimming removed 8 bases at V and 1 base at J, with 14 bases between. The CDR3 is made up of 14 amino acids. Germline CDR1 is SEHNR and CDR2 is FQNEAQ (reference sequence). The CDR3 DNA sequence: TGTGCCAGCGGATATCCTTTCGGGAACACTGAAGCTTTCTTT. Protein product: CASGYPFGNTEAFF. The full variable domain, rest sourced from reference TRBV7-9 and TRBJ1-1, is DTGVSQNPRHKITKRGQNVTFRCDPISEHNRLYWYRQTLGQGPEFLTYFQNEAQLEKSRLLSDRFSAERPKGSFSTLEIQRTEQGDSAMYLCASGYPFGNTEAFFGQGTRLTVV.

The CDR3 loop is CASSFPLTGEAGANVLTF. The CDR3 bases are TGTGCCAGCAGCTTCCCGTTGACAGGGGAGGCTGGGGCCAACGTCCTGACTTTC. This chain links TRBV7-9 with TRBJ2-6, with TRBD1 matching 8 bases. CDR3 length: 18 amino acids. After removal of 3 bases from V and 2 bases from J, the junction contained 9 bases not matched to a gene. Germline loops: CDR1 SEHNR, CDR2 FQNEAQ (reference sequence).

This clone was seen only once. The CDR3 here is CASRNDRHSNQPQHF. CDR3 bases: TGTGCCAGCAGGAACGACAGACATAGCAATCAGCCCCAGCATTTT. The V and J genes are TRBV2 and TRBJ1-5, with a weak D call TRBD1 (5 bases). The CDR3 consists of 15 residues. V dropped 6 bases and J dropped 0 bases, with 12 bases sitting between them. Per the germline V gene, CDR1 is SNHLY and CDR2 is FYNNEI.

The chain carries TRBV7-2 and TRBJ1-6; TRBD1 might be the D (5 bases). V shed 1 base and J shed 7 bases, with 8 bases lying between them. Per germline, CDR1 SGHTA and CDR2 FQGNSA. The CDR3 consists of 14 residues. CDR3 protein: CASSLGKGNSPLHF. The CDR3 DNA reads TGTGCCAGCAGCTTAGGGAAGGGGAATTCACCCCTCCACTTT.

The V gene is TRBV28, the J gene TRBJ1-4, with 8 bases aligning to TRBD1. Germline lookup yields CDR1 MDHEN and CDR2 SYDVKM. With 4 bases clipped from V and 9 bases from J, the junction kept 4 bases outside the gene matches. The CDR3 extends over 13 amino acids. CDR3 in amino acids: CASSSDREKKLFF. The CDR3 DNA reads TGTGCCAGCAGTTCGGACAGGGAGAAAAAACTGTTTTTT.

The chain joins TRBV11-2 to TRBJ1-1; 8 bases are shared with TRBD1. The CDR3 runs to 14 residues. The V and J ends lost 5 bases and 4 bases, in that order; junction bases with no gene match: 6. Germline CDR1 SGHAT, CDR2 FQNNGV. In nucleotides, the CDR3 is TGTGCCAGCAGCACACAGGGGGGAAGCACTGAAGCTTTCTTT. Its translation: CASSTQGGSTEAFF.

The chain joins TRBV6-1 to TRBJ2-7; weak D call: TRBD2 (6 bases). CDR1 and CDR2 from the germline V gene are MNHNS and SASEGT. V gave up 5 bases and J gave up 0 bases, with 17 bases separating them. The CDR3 sequence is 16 residues long. The CDR3 loop reads CASSKEAGTGSYEQYF. CDR3 bases: TGTGCCAGCAGTAAAGAGGCCGGGACTGGCTCCTACGAGCAGTACTTC.

The chain recombines TRBV10-3 with TRBJ1-6; 12 positions match TRBD1. CDR1 and CDR2 from the germline V gene are ENHRY and SYGVKD. The CDR3 runs 15 residues. The J segment lost 11 bases and the V segment lost 3 bases, leaving 5 bases of the junction unmatched. CDR3 loop: CAISDGTGGETPLHF. As DNA, the CDR3 is TGTGCCATCAGTGATGGGACAGGGGGCGAAACACCCCTCCACTTT.